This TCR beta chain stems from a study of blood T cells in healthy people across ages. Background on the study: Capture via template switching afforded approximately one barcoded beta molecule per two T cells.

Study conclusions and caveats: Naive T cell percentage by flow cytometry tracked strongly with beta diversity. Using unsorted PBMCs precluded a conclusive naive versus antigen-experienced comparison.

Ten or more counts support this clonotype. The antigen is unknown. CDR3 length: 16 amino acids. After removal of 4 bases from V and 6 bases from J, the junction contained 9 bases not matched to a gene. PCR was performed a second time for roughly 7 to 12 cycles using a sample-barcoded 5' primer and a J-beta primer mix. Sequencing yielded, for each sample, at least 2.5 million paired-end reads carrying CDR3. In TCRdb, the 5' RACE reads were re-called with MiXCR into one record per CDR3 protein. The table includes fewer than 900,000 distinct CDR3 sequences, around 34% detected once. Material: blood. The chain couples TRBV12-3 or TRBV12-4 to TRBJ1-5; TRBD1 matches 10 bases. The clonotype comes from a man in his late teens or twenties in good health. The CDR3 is CASSSPGQGRAQPQHF. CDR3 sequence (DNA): TGTGCCAGCAGTTCACCGGGACAGGGGCGGGCTCAGCCCCAGCATTTT.